This T cell receptor beta chain was captured by sequencing in a study of STAT3 mutations in large granular lymphocyte leukemia. Study details: Roughly half of the longitudinally sequenced T-LGLL patients carried detectable canonical activating STAT3 mutations.

A word on this clone: Its antigen is currently unknown.

Produced via immunoSEQ multiplex PCR; TCRdb's table is partial and in-frame only. The profile shows about 9,200 clones, more than 70% of them singletons. V lost 4 bases, J lost 5 bases, and 9 bases stayed unmatched. The CDR3 sequence is 15 residues long. The germline CDR1 and CDR2 sequences are SGHRS and YFSETQ. Study-wide results and limits: Every T-cell large granular lymphocyte leukemia patient had at least one immunodominant TCR beta clonotype. Clonal expansion was inferred from samples taken at other timepoints.

Material for sequencing was peripheral blood mononuclear cells. The V and J genes are TRBV5-1 and TRBJ1-1; 9 nucleotides agree with TRBD1. This TCR was sampled from a man in his 60s with T-cell large granular lymphocyte leukemia. Some clones in this sample may be carry-over from other donors' samples. CDR3 sequence: CASSPLGQGGTEAFF. The CDR3 DNA is TGCGCCAGCAGCCCCCTGGGACAGGGCGGGACTGAAGCTTTCTTT.